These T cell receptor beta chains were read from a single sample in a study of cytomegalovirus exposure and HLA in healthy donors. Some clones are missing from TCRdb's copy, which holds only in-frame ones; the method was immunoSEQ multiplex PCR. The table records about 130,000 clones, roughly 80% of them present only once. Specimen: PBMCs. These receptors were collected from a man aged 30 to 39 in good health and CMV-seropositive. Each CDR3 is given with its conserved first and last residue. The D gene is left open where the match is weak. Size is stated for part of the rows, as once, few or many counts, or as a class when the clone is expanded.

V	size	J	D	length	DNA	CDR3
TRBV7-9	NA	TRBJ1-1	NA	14	TGTGCCAGCAGCATCAGGGTGGATAGCACTGAAGCTTTCTTT	CASSIRVDSTEAFF
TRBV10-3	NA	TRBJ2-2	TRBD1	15	TGTGCCATCAGTGGGGGACAGGGGGCCGCCGGGGAGCTGTTTTTT	CAISGGQGAAGELFF
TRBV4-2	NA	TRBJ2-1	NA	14	TGTGCCAGCAGCCAGGAGCAGACCTACAATGAGCAGTTCTTC	CASSQEQTYNEQFF
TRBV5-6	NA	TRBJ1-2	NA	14	TGTGCCAGCAGCTTGACAGAAATGTATTATGGCTACACCTTC	CASSLTEMYYGYTF
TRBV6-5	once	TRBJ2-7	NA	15	TGTGCCAGCAGTCCCGGGATAGGGACTTTCTACGAGCAGTACTTC	CASSPGIGTFYEQYF
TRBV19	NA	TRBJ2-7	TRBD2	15	TGTGCCAGTAGTCCCTTCAGCGGGAGGGTCTACGAGCAGTACTTC	CASSPFSGRVYEQYF
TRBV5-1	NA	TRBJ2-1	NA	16	TGCGCCAGCAGCTCCCCCGCAGGGTCTAGCGACAATGAGCAGTTCTTC	CASSSPAGSSDNEQFF
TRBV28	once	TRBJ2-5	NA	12	TGTGCCAGCAGTCCCCCGGTCGAGACCCAGTACTTC	CASSPPVETQYF
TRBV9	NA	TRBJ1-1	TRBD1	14	TGTGCCAGCAGCGTACAAGACAGGGACACTGAAGCTTTCTTT	CASSVQDRDTEAFF
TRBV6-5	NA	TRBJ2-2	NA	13	TGTGCCAGCGGGCCAAGAAACACCGGGGAGCTGTTTTTT	CASGPRNTGELFF
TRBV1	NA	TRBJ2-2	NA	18	TGCACCAGCAGCCAACCCCGTCGTGGACAGGGGAACACCGGGGAGCTGTTTTTT	CTSSQPRRGQGNTGELFF
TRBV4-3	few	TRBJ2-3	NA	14	TGCGCCAGCAGCCAAGACCATTTCACAGATACGCAGTATTTT	CASSQDHFTDTQYF
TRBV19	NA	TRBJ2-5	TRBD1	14	TGTGCCAGTAGTACGACAGGGGGCGTAGAGACCCAGTACTTC	CASSTTGGVETQYF
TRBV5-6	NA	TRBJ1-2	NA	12	TGTGCCAGCAGCTTGGGGACAATCCTCGACACCTTC	CASSLGTILDTF
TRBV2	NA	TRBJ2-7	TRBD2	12	TGTGCCAGCGGCAGGGAGGGGTACGAGCAGTACTTC	CASGREGYEQYF
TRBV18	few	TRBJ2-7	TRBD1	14	TGTGCCAGCTCACCGCTGGGACAGGGCTCCGAGCAGTACTTC	CASSPLGQGSEQYF
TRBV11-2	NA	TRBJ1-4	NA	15	TGTGCCAGCAGCTTGGACTCAACGGTTGGTGAAAAACTGTTTTTT	CASSLDSTVGEKLFF
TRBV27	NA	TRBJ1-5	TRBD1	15	TGTGCCAGCAGTTTTCGCAGGGGGAGCAATCAGCCCCAGCATTTT	CASSFRRGSNQPQHF
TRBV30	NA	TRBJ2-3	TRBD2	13	TGTGCCCAGGGGCTAGCGGGAGCTGATACGCAGTATTTT	CAQGLAGADTQYF
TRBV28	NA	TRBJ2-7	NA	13	TGTGCCAGCAGTTTGCGGGGCCCCTACGAGCAGTACTTC	CASSLRGPYEQYF
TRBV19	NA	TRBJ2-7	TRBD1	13	TGTGCCAGTGAAGGGGGCCCTACTTACGAGCAGTACTTC	CASEGGPTYEQYF
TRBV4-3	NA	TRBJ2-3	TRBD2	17	TGCGCCAGCAGCCAAGAGAAACTAGCGGGATACACAGATACGCAGTATTTT	CASSQEKLAGYTDTQYF
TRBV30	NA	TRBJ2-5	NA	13	TGTGCCTGGGGGCGTGTAGGTATAGGGACCCAGTACTTC	CAWGRVGIGTQYF
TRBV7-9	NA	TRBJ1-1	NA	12	TGTGCCAGCAGCTCGAACAGGGTGCGGGCTTTCTTT	CASSSNRVRAFF
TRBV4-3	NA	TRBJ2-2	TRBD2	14	TGCGCCAGCAGCTTTAGCGGGAGGGCCGAGGAGCTGTTTTTT	CASSFSGRAEELFF
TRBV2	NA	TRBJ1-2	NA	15	TGTGCCAGCAGTGAACAGGGGCTATCTGTGGGCGGCTACACCTTC	CASSEQGLSVGGYTF
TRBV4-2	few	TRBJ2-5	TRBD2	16	TGTGCCAGCAGCCCTGGGGGGGTTGGTGCCCAAGAGACCCAGTACTTC	CASSPGGVGAQETQYF
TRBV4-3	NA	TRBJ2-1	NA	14	TGCGCCAGCAGCCAAGATTCGGGGAACAATGAGCAGTTCTTC	CASSQDSGNNEQFF
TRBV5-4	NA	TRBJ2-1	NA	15	TGTGCCAGCAGCTTGGACGCGGGATACTACAATGAGCAGTTCTTC	CASSLDAGYYNEQFF
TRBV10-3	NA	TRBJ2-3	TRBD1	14	TGTGCCATCAGCGGGACAGCCGACACAGATACGCAGTATTTT	CAISGTADTDTQYF
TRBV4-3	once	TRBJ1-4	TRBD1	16	TGCGCCAGCAGCCAAGGTTCAGCACAGGGGAATGAAAAACTGTTTTTT	CASSQGSAQGNEKLFF
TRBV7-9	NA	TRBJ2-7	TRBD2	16	TGTGCCAGCAGCTTTGGCAGCGGGGTGGGTTCCTACGAGCAGTACTTC	CASSFGSGVGSYEQYF
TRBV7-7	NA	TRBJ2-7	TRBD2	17	TGTGCCAGCAGCTTAGAACCACTAGCGGGAGGATCCTACGAGCAGTACTTC	CASSLEPLAGGSYEQYF
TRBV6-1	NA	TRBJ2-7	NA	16	TGTGCCAGCAGTGATGGCAGGGCGGGGATCCGCTACGAGCAGTACTTC	CASSDGRAGIRYEQYF
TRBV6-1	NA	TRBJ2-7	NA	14	TGTGCCAGCAGTTTTGACAGGCGAGCCTACGAGCAGTACTTC	CASSFDRRAYEQYF
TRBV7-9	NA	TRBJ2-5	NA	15	TGTGCCAGCAGCTTTGCGGACAGTGATCAAGAGACCCAGTACTTC	CASSFADSDQETQYF
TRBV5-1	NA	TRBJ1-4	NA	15	TGCGCCAGCAGCTTACAGACCGCAACTAATGAAAAACTGTTTTTT	CASSLQTATNEKLFF
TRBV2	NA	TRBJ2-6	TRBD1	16	TGTGCCAGCTCCCCACGGACAGGGAGCGGGGCCAACGTCCTGACTTTC	CASSPRTGSGANVLTF
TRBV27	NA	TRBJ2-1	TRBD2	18	TGTGCCAGCAGTTTAGCGGCTAGCGGGAGGGTTTACTACAATGAGCAGTTCTTC	CASSLAASGRVYYNEQFF
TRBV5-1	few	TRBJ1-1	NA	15	TGCGCCAGCAGCTTGGCGAGGGCGGACGACACTGAAGCTTTCTTT	CASSLARADDTEAFF
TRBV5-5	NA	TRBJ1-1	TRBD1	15	TGTGCCAGCAGCTTGACAGGGGGGGGTGGCACTGAAGCTTTCTTT	CASSLTGGGGTEAFF
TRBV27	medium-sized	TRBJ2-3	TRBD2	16	TGTGCCAGCAGTTTACCTAGCGGGAGTGGGACAGATACGCAGTATTTT	CASSLPSGSGTDTQYF
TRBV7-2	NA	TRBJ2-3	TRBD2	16	TGTGCCAGCAGCGTATGGGGACTAGCGGGAGCAGATACGCAGTATTTT	CASSVWGLAGADTQYF
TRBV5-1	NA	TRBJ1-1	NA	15	TGCGCCAGCAGCAATTCGCACACAGTGAACACTGAAGCTTTCTTT	CASSNSHTVNTEAFF
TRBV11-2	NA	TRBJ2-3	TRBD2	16	TGTGCCAGCAGCCCTTTAGCGGGGCCCTTCCCAGATACGCAGTATTTT	CASSPLAGPFPDTQYF
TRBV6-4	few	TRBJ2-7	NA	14	TGTGCCAGCAGTGGCGAAATGTCGCGTTACGAGCAGTACTTC	CASSGEMSRYEQYF
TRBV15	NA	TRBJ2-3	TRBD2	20	TGTGCCACCAGCAGAGATCCGCCAGAAACTAGCGGGAGGGCCTTGGATACGCAGTATTTT	CATSRDPPETSGRALDTQYF
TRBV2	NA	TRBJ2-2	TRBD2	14	TGTGCCAGCAGTATGGGACTAGCCCCCGGGGAGCTGTTTTTT	CASSMGLAPGELFF
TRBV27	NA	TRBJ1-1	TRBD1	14	TGTGCCAGCGTACGACAGGGATTCGGGACTGAAGCTTTCTTT	CASVRQGFGTEAFF
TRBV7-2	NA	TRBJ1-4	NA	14	TGTGCCAGCAGCTTATCAGGGTCCTATGAAAAACTGTTTTTT	CASSLSGSYEKLFF
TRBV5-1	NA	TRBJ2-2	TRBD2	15	TGCGCCAGCAGCTTGGCTGCGGGAGGGACCGGGGAGCTGTTTTTT	CASSLAAGGTGELFF